This TCR beta chain was sequenced in a study of T cells after posttransplantation cyclophosphamide (dated by TCRdb to about 2016). Study-wide context: The study tracked T cell repertoire reconstitution by TRB sequencing after myeloablative bone marrow transplantation using posttransplantation cyclophosphamide as GVHD prophylaxis. Because TRA and TRB clonality were tightly correlated in several samples, subsequent TCR analyses were focused on TRB only. In 3 patients, TRB sequencing was also performed on up to about 3 more blood samples taken 2 to 5.2 years after transplant, and in 4 patients, pretransplant blood was also TRB-sequenced. Blood from every one of the 30 to 40 PTCy patients who had 1-year posttransplant specimens underwent TRB sequencing. Public TRB sequences were checked against a database of over 3,500 sequences associated with responses to pathogens, tumor antigens, self-antigens and alloantigens. Antigen receptor sequencing covered samples from 30 to 40 PTCy-treated patients and fewer than 20 of their related bone marrow donors.

On the day of marrow donation, related bone marrow donors gave peripheral blood samples. Peripheral blood and bone marrow mononuclear cells were isolated by Ficoll-Hypaque density centrifugation and were cryopreserved. The germline ends are 12 bases apart after V is trimmed by 0 bases and J by 0 bases. Reading from cysteine to phenylalanine, the CDR3 counts 16 amino acids. The read is trimmed to its CDR3 DNA, 48 bases read in frame from base 1. The CDR1 and CDR2 encoded by the germline V gene are SGHRS and YFSETQ. This clone was observed many times. The specificity of this receptor is unknown. No base quality information exists; no much larger clone differs at one position. Overall results and qualifications from the work: At 1-2 months, donor-recipient similarity was low but rose over the first year, and the later blood repertoires were often dominated by donor CD8+ memory clones. Across approximately 45 patients, recipient CMV seropositivity and CMV reactivation were highly associated with TRB clonality; PTCy diversity was similar to CNI/methotrexate controls. The TRB repertoires of T cells infiltrating skin or GI tract showed only limited overlap with the TRB repertoires of T cells in blood.

TRB sequencing was run on genomic DNA with either the immunoSEQ assay at survey resolution or the hsTCRB kit. Under the source paper's analysis protocol: The immunoSEQ software was used for initial read processing, and the LymphoSeq R package was used for repertoire analyses. For each TRB dataset, clonality was calculated as 1 minus normalized Shannon entropy, and the Gini coefficient was computed as well. To infer phenotypes in unsorted samples, TRB sequences from sorted subsets of the recipient or donor were mapped onto the unsorted samples of the same recipient. The immuneACCESS repertoire file appears here via TCRdb, limited to in-frame rearrangements. These files lack a portion of the clones; in checked studies, under half of the deficit traces to unresolved V genes, and the cause of the others is not known. D and trimming come from the DNA, and the V and J calls and clone size come from that table. The data for this sample show about 24,000 clones, each detected more than once. The ten largest clonotypes hold roughly 6.6% of the sample.

The TCR was taken from a woman aged 55-69 years in good health, CMV-negative, and a related stem cell transplant donor. Sequencing used PBMCs. The V gene is TRBV5-1 and the J gene is TRBJ1-1; matching of 5 bases hints at TRBD1 as the D gene. CDR3 reads: CASSLVGHTMNTEAFF. In nucleotides, the sequence is TGCGCCAGCAGCTTGGTGGGGCACACCATGAACACTGAAGCTTTCTTT. Reference TRBV5-1 and TRBJ1-1 proteins supply the regions before and after the CDR3; the full variable domain is: KAGVTQTPRYLIKTRGQQVTLSCSPISGHRSVSWYQQTPGQGLQFLFEYFSETQRNKGNFPGRFSGRQFSNSRSEMNVSTLELGDSALYLCASSLVGHTMNTEAFFGQGTRLTVV.